This T cell receptor (beta chain) derives from a study of T cell clonality in common variable immunodeficiency. Study outcomes and limitations: CVID subjects shared fewer TCRbeta clones than healthy controls did.

Heparinized whole blood, roughly 4.5 to 9 ml, came from each donor. This clone was recorded many times. Its antigen is not known. The missing CDR3 end, 3 residues past where the read stops, is filled in from the germline J gene. CDR3 length equals 12 residues. Germline CDR1 is SGHNT and CDR2 is YYREEE (reference sequence). Trimming stripped 0 bases from V and 6 bases from J, with 7 bases between. Sequenced by immunoSEQ multiplex PCR; TCRdb stores in-frame clones only, minus some. The table lists about 60,000 clones, with no singletons. Sequenced sample: peripheral blood mononuclear cells. This chain connects TRBV5-4 to TRBJ2-7; D is unresolved. This TCR came from a person between 18 and 75 years old in good health. The CDR3 region is CASSLAYSEQYF. CDR3 DNA (partial): TGTGCCAGCAGCTTGGCGTACTCCGAG.